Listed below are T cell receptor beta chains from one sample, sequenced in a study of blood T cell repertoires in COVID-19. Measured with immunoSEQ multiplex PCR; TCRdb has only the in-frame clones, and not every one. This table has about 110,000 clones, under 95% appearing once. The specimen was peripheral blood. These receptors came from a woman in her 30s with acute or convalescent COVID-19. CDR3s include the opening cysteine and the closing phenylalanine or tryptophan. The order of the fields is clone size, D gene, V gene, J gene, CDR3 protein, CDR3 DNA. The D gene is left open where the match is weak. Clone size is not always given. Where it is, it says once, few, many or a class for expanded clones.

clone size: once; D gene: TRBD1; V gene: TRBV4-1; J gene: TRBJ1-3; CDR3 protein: CASSQGRQGVLAGNTIYF; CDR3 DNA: TGCGCCAGCAGCCAAGGGAGACAGGGGGTTTTGGCTGGAAACACCATATATTTT
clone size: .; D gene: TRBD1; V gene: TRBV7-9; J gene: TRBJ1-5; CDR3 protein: CASSSWDRASPQHF; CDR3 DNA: TGTGCCAGCAGCTCATGGGACAGGGCGAGCCCCCAGCATTTT
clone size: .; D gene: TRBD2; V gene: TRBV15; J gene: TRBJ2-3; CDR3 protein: CATSRDRAGGPNTQYF; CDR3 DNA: TGTGCCACCAGCAGAGATCGGGCGGGGGGGCCGAATACGCAGTATTTT
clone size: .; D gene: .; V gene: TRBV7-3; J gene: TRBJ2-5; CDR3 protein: CASSPTGETQYF; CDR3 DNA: TGTGCCAGCAGCCCCACCGGGGAGACCCAGTACTTC
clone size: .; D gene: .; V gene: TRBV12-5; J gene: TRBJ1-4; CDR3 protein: CASGISSTNEKLFF; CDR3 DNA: TGTGCTAGTGGAATCTCCTCAACTAATGAAAAACTGTTTTTT
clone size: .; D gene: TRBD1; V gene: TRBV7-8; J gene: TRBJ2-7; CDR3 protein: CASSLMGTGTVTYEQYF; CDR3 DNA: TGTGCCAGCAGCTTAATGGGGACCGGGACAGTCACCTACGAGCAGTACTTC
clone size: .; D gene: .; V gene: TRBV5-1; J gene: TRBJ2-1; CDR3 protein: CASSLDSLGNEQFF; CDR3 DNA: TGCGCCAGCAGCTTGGACAGTTTGGGCAATGAGCAGTTCTTC
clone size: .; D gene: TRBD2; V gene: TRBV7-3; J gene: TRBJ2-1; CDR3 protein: CASSPSGVNNEQFF; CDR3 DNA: TGTGCCAGCAGCCCTAGCGGCGTGAACAATGAGCAGTTCTTC
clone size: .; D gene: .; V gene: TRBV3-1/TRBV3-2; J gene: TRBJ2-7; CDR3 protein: CASSQDEEGLYEQYF; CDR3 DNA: TGTGCCAGCAGCCAAGATGAGGAGGGGCTGTACGAGCAGTACTTC
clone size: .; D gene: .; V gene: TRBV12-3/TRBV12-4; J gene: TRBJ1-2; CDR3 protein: CASMRRYGYTF; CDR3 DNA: TGTGCCAGCATGAGGCGGTATGGCTACACCTTC
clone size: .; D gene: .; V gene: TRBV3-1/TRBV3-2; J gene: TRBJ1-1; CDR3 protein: CASSQRGLNTEAFF; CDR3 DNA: TGTGCCAGCAGCCAAAGGGGGTTGAACACTGAAGCTTTCTTT
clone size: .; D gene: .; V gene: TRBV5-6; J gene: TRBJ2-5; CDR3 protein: CASSFLSRETQYF; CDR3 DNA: TGTGCCAGCAGCTTTCTCAGTCGAGAGACCCAGTACTTC
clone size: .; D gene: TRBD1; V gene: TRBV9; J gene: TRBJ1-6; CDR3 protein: CASSVGQGVETLHF; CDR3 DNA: TGTGCCAGCAGCGTAGGACAGGGGGTAGAAACGCTCCACTTT
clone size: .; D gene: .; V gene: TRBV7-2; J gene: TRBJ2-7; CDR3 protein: CASSLNMRGLGRAYEQYF; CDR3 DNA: TGTGCCAGCAGCTTAAATATGCGGGGCTTAGGGCGCGCCTACGAGCAGTACTTC
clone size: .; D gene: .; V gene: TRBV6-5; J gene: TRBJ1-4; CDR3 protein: CASRWVGGGSEKLFF; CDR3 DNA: TGTGCCAGCAGATGGGTTGGAGGCGGGAGTGAAAAACTGTTTTTT
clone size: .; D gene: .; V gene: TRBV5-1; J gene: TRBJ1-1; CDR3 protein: CASSFGGGTEAFF; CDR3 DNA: TGCGCCAGCAGCTTCGGGGGTGGCACTGAAGCTTTCTTT
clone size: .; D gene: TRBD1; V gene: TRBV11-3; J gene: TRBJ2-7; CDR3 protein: CASSSRTGYSYEQYF; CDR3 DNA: TGTGCCAGCAGCTCGAGGACAGGGTACTCCTACGAGCAGTACTTC
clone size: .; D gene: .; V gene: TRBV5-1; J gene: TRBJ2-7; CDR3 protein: CASSLELGAEQYF; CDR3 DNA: TGCGCCAGCAGCCTCGAGTTAGGGGCCGAGCAGTACTTC
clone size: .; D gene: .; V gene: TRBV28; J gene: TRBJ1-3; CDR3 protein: CASRLPGNTIYF; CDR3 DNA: TGTGCCAGCCGTCTCCCTGGAAACACCATATATTTT
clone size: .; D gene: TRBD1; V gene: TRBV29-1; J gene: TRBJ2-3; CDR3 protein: CSVSAGGYVYF; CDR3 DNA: TGCAGCGTTTCAGCAGGGGGATATGTGTATTTT
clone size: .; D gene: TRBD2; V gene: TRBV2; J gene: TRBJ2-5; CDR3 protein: CASLFRGVQETQYF; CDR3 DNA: TGTGCCAGCCTGTTTCGGGGGGTTCAAGAGACCCAGTACTTC
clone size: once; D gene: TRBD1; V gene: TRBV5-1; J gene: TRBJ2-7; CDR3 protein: CASSLARDSTASYEQYF; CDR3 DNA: TGCGCCAGCAGCTTGGCCAGGGACAGTACGGCCTCCTACGAGCAGTACTTC